This T cell receptor beta chain originates from a study of T cells in Graves' hyperthyroidism and ophthalmopathy (dated by TCRdb to about 2019). At the level of the whole study: Peripheral blood was collected at initial diagnosis, before any treatment. The approximately 100 discovery patients were randomly split 7:3 into training and test sets. An independent validation cohort of fewer than 20 hyperthyroidism patients and about 16 patients who later progressed to ophthalmopathy tested prospective prediction of ophthalmopathy. After blood sampling, hyperthyroidism patients were treated with methimazole at a starting dose of 30 mg daily, and ophthalmopathy patients were treated with high-dose intravenous methylprednisolone. The study also compared thyroid tissue and blood T-cell repertoires from five or six Graves' hyperthyroidism patients. The paper describes TCR Vbeta CDR3 sequencing of around 140 peripheral blood samples, made up of about 40 ophthalmopathy patients, around 73 hyperthyroidism patients and some 17 progressor patients. To identify distinguishing TCR V-J signatures, a discovery cohort of about 100 patients was used, comprising roughly 45 with Graves' ophthalmopathy and around 60 with stable Graves' hyperthyroidism.

The junction shows trimming of 3 bases on V and 2 bases on J, plus 13 bases between the germline ends. The CDR3 has 15 amino acids, counting the end cysteine and phenylalanine. Only the CDR3 part of the read is kept: 45 bases, read in frame from the first base. Reading the germline V gene gives CDR1 SGHDN and CDR2 FVKESK. A patient counted as having stable Graves' hyperthyroidism if no progression to ophthalmopathy occurred over 18 months of follow-up. The hyperthyroidism patients were between 18 and 65 years old and newly diagnosed, with a disease duration of less than 2 months. Any patient with an uncontrolled infection, another autoimmune disease, pregnancy or lactation was excluded. Clinical symptoms, serum thyroxine and TRAb, thyroid ultrasound, and orbital computed tomography formed the basis for the diagnoses. Ficoll-Paque density gradient centrifugation was used to isolate PBMCs from approximately 11 ml of fresh peripheral blood. Total RNA was extracted using Trizol reagent, and RNA quality was assessed on an Agilent 2100 Bioanalyzer.

Beyond this particular receptor, the publication reports: Most expanded thyroid clonotypes (frequency above 0.001) were also detected in blood, a finding suggesting that blood repertoires may reflect thyroid immune responses. No statistical method was used to fix the sample size in advance, and group allocation was not hidden from the investigators. A model built on a 13 V-J signature distinguished ophthalmopathy from stable hyperthyroidism, reaching around 88% sensitivity and around 81% specificity in cross-validation and 80%/75% in testing. In validation, the model predicted progression to ophthalmopathy with 65% to 71% sensitivity and around 72% specificity, a median of 6.5 months before onset.

The TCR beta CDR3 regions were amplified from the RNA transcripts. A first-round RT-PCR of the TCR CDR3 used the HTBI primer set with the Qiagen OneStep RT-PCR kit. A second multiplex PCR round built the libraries, followed by size selection and purification. Sequencing of the libraries was done on an Illumina HiSeq2000 using paired-end 100 bp reads. The authors' analysis ran thus. SOAPnuke was used to process the raw data, throwing out any read that contained adapters or uncalled bases, had a mean Phred below 15, or lacked an exact constant-primer or identifier match. High-quality paired reads were merged with COPE v1.2.5, and unique nucleotide sequences were defined as clonotypes. MiTCR v1.1 was used to align the clonotypes against IMGT TRBV, TRBD and TRBJ reference segments. The analysis was restricted to V-J combinations with a frequency above 0.0001, which together covered 99.2% of the repertoires. A TCS score was defined as the ratio between F50 (clonal expansion) and ExV (chaos), using BLOSUM62-based TCRdist between CDR3 peptides within each V-J. Welch's t-statistics and random forest reduced 450 to 600 V-J features to 13, which were used in a naive Bayes classifier (R e1071). The similarity between thyroid and blood repertoires was quantified using the Morisita-Horn index. TCRdb redid the processing of the public reads, applying fastp at Q25 and MiXCR, and retained in-frame beta chains. For every CDR3 protein sequence, its rows merge into one entry that carries the most common genes and DNA. The V and J calls shown here were made by TCRdb, not taken from the authors' results. Recorded for this sample are hundreds of thousands of distinct CDR3 sequences; under 45% of them occurred a single time. The leading ten clones occupy around 31% of the sample.

In the case of this clonotype: The specificity of this receptor is unknown. Qualities for individual bases were not recorded, and no much larger clone is one base off.

The V and J genes are TRBV14 and TRBJ1-1, with a tentative D gene TRBD1 over 5 matching bases. Sequenced material: blood. This sequence originates from a woman in her thirties or forties with Graves' hyperthyroidism. The CDR3 here reads CASSQTPTGNTEAFF. The nucleotide sequence is TGTGCCAGCAGCCAGACCCCCACAGGAAACACTGAAGCTTTCTTT.